Detailed here is one T cell receptor beta chain. The antigen is not known. The sample comes from a study of shared clonotypes between healthy human individuals. Replicate PCRs for sorted subsets used about 200 ng DNA; this equaled tens of thousands of T cell genomes. Clones were sequenced by immunoSEQ multiplex PCR, and TCRdb holds only the in-frame ones, with some missing. The repertoire includes hundreds of thousands of clones, approximately 79% of them detected once, and about 1.8% sits in the top ten. The germline gives CDR1 LNHDA, CDR2 SQIVND (reference sequence). The CDR3 loop spans 18 amino acids. The V gene end was trimmed by 10 bases and the J gene end by 2 bases; junction bases not matched to a gene: 17. Study-level results: For naive CD4 cells, roughly 5% of clonotypes were shared across a handful of donors. A reduction in generation probabilities was seen for non-shared clonotypes relative to those shared by all four donors. Researchers found naive subsets generally carried larger estimated richness than memory subsets.

The receptor was isolated from a woman in her 30s in good health. Sequencing was done on a sample of memory CD4+ T cells sorted from blood. The subset denotes: CD45RA-negative fraction. V gene TRBV19 combines with J gene TRBJ2-6; 7 bases fit TRBD1. The CDR3 DNA sequence: TGTGCCACCCGCCCCGACAGGGAGATATTAACTGGGGCCAACGTCCTGACTTTC. Protein sequence: CATRPDREILTGANVLTF.